The source of this T cell receptor (beta chain) is a study of cytomegalovirus exposure and HLA in healthy donors (dated by TCRdb to 2015 to 2018). For the wider study: According to an earlier analysis of 450 to 650 of the donors, about 170 million T cells yielded 90 million to 140 million unique TCR beta sequences and 276 Gb of sequence data. Roughly 300 gigabases of sequencing data and roughly 90 million unique TCR sequences were included in an early release covering about 700 HLA-typed donors. Of the approximately 400 genotyped donors, about 80% fell in the genetic ancestry cluster associated with self-reported Caucasian donors. The study aimed to test whether signatures of past pathogen exposure could be identified by cataloging public T cell receptors. The study used immunosequencing to profile the T cell repertoires of under 700 subjects and linked those repertoires to cytomegalovirus serostatus. Along with the approximately 620-subject first cohort, a separate validation cohort of over a hundred different subjects was used. High-throughput TCR immunosequencing, statistical association of individual TCRs with disease status, and machine learning were combined to predict cytomegalovirus infection status. In a later analysis, previously published TCR beta repertoires from more than 500 donors were re-analyzed and high-resolution HLA genotyping was added so that TCR occurrence patterns could be studied. Rather than drawing on any new phenotypic data, the later analysis identified candidate immune exposures from TCR beta sequences and the way those sequences occurred across donors. An earlier analysis of several hundred of the donors applied high-throughput TCR beta sequencing to assess whether each TCR beta V gene segment acted as functional or pseudogenic. Alongside the repertoire data, information on donor age, sex, ethnicity and CMV serostatus was compiled. A later genetic analysis took genome-wide SNP genotypes for about 55% of the roughly 670 donors and used that subset as a discovery cohort. All discovery cohort repertoires had been generated on a single sequencing platform. Both class I and class II loci were covered by HLA typing, at four-digit resolution. The number of donors typed differed by locus, with roughly 629-640 for A, B, C, DRB1 and DQB1, 522 for DQA1, 600 to 610 for DPA1, and around 450 for DPB1. A few DR-DQ haplotypes were treated as single units for association and clustering because of strong linkage in the cohort. Among a few hundred genotyped donors of the cohort, an average of approximately 250,000 unique TCR beta nucleotide sequences were sequenced per donor, about a sixth of them non-productive.

The paper as a whole reports these results and caveats: Linkage disequilibrium might explain the correlated functional status among segregating V segments, but an unknown experimental factor could not be ruled out. According to a later genetic analysis, donors in an Asian-associated ancestry cluster had fewer N-insertions in productive TCRs than the approximately 700-donor mean. Some 16 rarely observed V segments, including chromosome 9 orphons, were excluded from the earlier analysis of some 590 of the donors because counts were too low. A later analysis found that TCR association rates varied across HLA loci, with DRB1 alleles showing the most associated TCRs and HLA-C alleles the fewest. A further reported finding was that TCR beta sequences accurately predicted the HLA-A and HLA-B alleles for most subjects in the first cohort. Specific HLA alleles were associated with over 15,000 TCR beta sequences at a false discovery rate of 0.05 in a later analysis. In a later analysis, most CMV-associated TCR beta chains were found to appear HLA-restricted, with HLA associations seemingly driven largely by CMV exposure. Cytomegalovirus status was reported to be diagnosed by the classifier with high specificity and sensitivity in both the original and validation cohorts. Only TCR beta chains were sequenced in this cohort, and the absence of alpha or paired-chain data limited detectable features. For the cohort, immune exposure information was limited to CMV serostatus. Across donors, most TCR sequences were observed very rarely, whereas some public TCRs were present in many individuals. Strong co-occurrence of HLA alleles, especially DR and DQ, made assigning TCR associations to individual alleles difficult. V-gene and J-gene trimming of TCR beta chains was associated with a missense DCLRE1C variant in a later genetic analysis, and the association was replicated in an independent cohort. A total of 150 to 200 TCR beta chains were listed by the study as associated with cytomegalovirus. A cluster of highly shared sequence variants was judged likely to be a technical artifact of the sequencing pipeline. Some IMGT-functional V segments, including TRBV6-2 and TRBV6-3, could not be told apart with the 87-base-pair reads, so those segments were excluded. A later analysis reported that several top co-occurrence clusters appeared linked to parvovirus B19, influenza, CMV and Epstein-Barr virus. According to the authors, the approach could potentially be generalized to other disease states and immunological phenotypes. Presence/absence analyses assumed roughly uniform sequencing depth across donors, an assumption that may not hold. A later analysis found that HLA-associated TCR beta chains were more clonally expanded and had lower generation probabilities than equally common non-associated chains. In an earlier analysis of more than 450 of the donors, most TCR beta V segments were observed in productive rearrangements about 90% or about 30% of the time, broadly matching IMGT annotations. A few of the identified cytomegalovirus-associated TCR beta chains were confirmed in vitro to be specific for cytomegalovirus antigens. Because HLA typing was missing for some donors at each locus, association tests included only the typed subset.

The library was made by the immunoSEQ multiplex PCR assay. The multiplex PCR relied on a mix of 60 forward primers for TCR Vbeta segments and 13 reverse primers for TCR Jbeta segments. The CDR3 region of rearranged TCR beta genes was amplified from genomic DNA by a multiplex PCR assay. Amplified TCR beta libraries were sequenced as 87-base-pair reads on the Illumina HiSeq System. As for the original processing: A later analysis tallied 80 million to 95 million unique TCR beta chains across the 650 to 750 repertoires, and approximately 11 million of those chains were shared by two or more donors. A nearest-neighbor algorithm error-corrected the raw reads and collapsed the reads into unique sequences, merging closely related sequences to remove PCR and sequencing errors. To assign V, D and J gene segments, CDR3 sequences were aligned to IMGT reference sequences. For a sequence to be retained, a match of at least six nucleotides was required to both a V gene segment and a J gene segment. A rearrangement counted as productive if the CDR3 had no stop codons and remained in frame with V and J, and every other rearrangement counted as non-productive. Following IMGT convention, CDR3 was defined as the stretch from the second conserved V-encoded cysteine up to the conserved J-encoded phenylalanine. The earlier analysis of some 600 of the donors excluded sequences that lacked an unambiguous match to a single V gene segment. An earlier analysis of a few hundred of the donors called V segments functional above 56.7% productive rearrangements and segregating when the between-donor standard deviation exceeded 5%. A statistical classification framework was built for diagnosing cytomegalovirus status from the catalog of TCR beta chain sequences. In a later analysis, TCR nucleotide sequences were compared against IMGT/GENE-DB human TR gene sequences so that V and J genes could be assigned. Using the TCRdist pipeline, a later analysis assigned CDR3 sequences along with most-parsimonious VDJ recombination scenarios. A later analysis defined each TCR beta chain by its CDR3 amino acid sequence plus V-gene family, and excluded reads lacking a unique V-gene family. In a later analysis, several hundred highly shared, low-generation-probability nucleotide sequences were removed to address suspected cross-contamination and a sequencing artifact. For each public chain, a later analysis derived a clonal expansion index from normalized ranks of inferred template counts within each repertoire. Generation probabilities in a later analysis came from a VDJ recombination model fitted to out-of-frame rearrangements, and those results were checked against IGoR. In a later analysis, hypergeometric tests were used to score TCR-TCR, TCR-HLA and TCR-CMV co-occurrence, with a repertoire-size bias correction applied to TCR pairs. In a later analysis, false discovery rates were estimated by permuting HLA or CMV assignments 20 times. In a later analysis, co-occurring TCRs were grouped with DBSCAN, and TCRdist sequence similarity was added when clustering was performed within HLA-allele-positive subsets. Repertoires with fewer than 30,000 or more than 120,000 public chains, plus five repertoires with anomalous nucleotide sharing, were excluded from co-occurrence clustering. TCRdb mirrors the immuneACCESS table, restricted to in-frame sequences. Some clones are absent from its copies; in checked studies, under half trace to an unresolved V gene, and the reason for the others is unknown. V, J and clone size are those of that table, while D and trimming were read from the DNA. The sample table holds around 80,000 clones, of which approximately 60% were seen once. The ten largest clones capture more than 3.5% of the sample.

Based on the germline V gene, the CDR1 and CDR2 sequences are SGDLS and YYNGEE. V has 0 bases trimmed and J has 5 bases trimmed; junction bases matching no gene number 13. The CDR3 runs 18 amino acids, cysteine and phenylalanine included. Of all the DNA, just the CDR3 is kept, 54 bases in frame from base 1. Details on this clone: Its antigen remains unidentified. No quality values exist for individual bases; no much larger clone is one base distant.

The cohort consisted of fewer than 700 healthy bone marrow donors. Cohort members were all nominally healthy when sampled, although unrecorded immune exposures were likely present. The donor tested CMV seropositive and was one of the 289 seropositive cohort members. Each donor provided a peripheral blood sample, and peripheral blood mononuclear cells were used for TCR beta sequencing. Genomic DNA was extracted from the blood cell samples with the Qiagen DNeasy Blood Extraction Kit. The sequence was collected from a male donor in good health and CMV-seropositive. What was sequenced was PBMCs. The chain is made from TRBV9 and TRBJ1-1, with 10 middle bases fitting TRBD1. The CDR3 loop reads CASSVEGGQGNLQTEAFF. In nucleotides, the sequence is TGTGCCAGCAGCGTAGAGGGGGGACAGGGGAATCTCCAGACTGAAGCTTTCTTT.